A single sample is the source of the 15 T cell receptor beta chains below, sequenced in a study of CXCR3-negative and CXCR3-positive naive CD8 T cells. TRB cDNA libraries were made by UMI-labeled 5' RACE. TCRdb re-called the 5' RACE reads and catalogs CDR3 proteins one per entry, DNA excluded. The sample data list 45,000 to 55,000 distinct CDR3 sequences. The sequenced sample was memory CD8+ T cells from blood. The receptors were sampled from a human donor in good health. Some clones in this sample may be carry-over from other donors' samples.

This chain connects TRBV25-1 to TRBJ1-5; the TCRdb call, TRBD1, lacks DNA for checking. This CDR3 has 13 amino acids. The germline V gene encodes CDR1 MGHDK and CDR2 SYGVNS. The CDR3 protein is CASSERGNQPQHF.

This clonotype is medium-sized by frequency. The CDR3 here is CASSHRTSGGNSYNEQFF. The chain is built from TRBV4-3 and TRBJ2-1; TCRdb proposes TRBD2, but this gene call is untestable without DNA. CDR3 length: 18 amino acids. Germline values: CDR1 LGHNA, CDR2 YSLEER.

V is TRBV12-3 or TRBV12-4 and J is TRBJ2-5; TCRdb selects TRBD1, and the lack of DNA leaves this call unchecked. The CDR3 contains 14 residues. The CDR3 region is CASGSMGGQETQYF.

The chain carries TRBV4-2 and TRBJ2-7. Germline CDR1 is LGHNA and CDR2 is YNFKEQ. CDR3 length: 11 residues. CDR3: CASSQGNEQYF.

The J gene is TRBJ2-3, the V gene TRBV23-1. TRBV23-1 is recorded as an ORF, its role being uncertain. This CDR3 region has 12 residues. This CDR3 reads CVRFLSTDTQYF.

This chain uses TRBV28 with TRBJ1-5. The CDR3 extends over 16 amino acids. Per the germline V gene, CDR1 is MDHEN and CDR2 is SYDVKM. CDR3: CASSPVVGRGNQPQHF.

The gene calls are TRBV12-3 or TRBV12-4 and TRBJ2-7; TCRdb's D call, TRBD2, is unchecked because there is no DNA. CDR3 length: 15 amino acids. CDR3 loop: CASSDPSGSFYEQYF.

This chain links TRBV7-9 with TRBJ2-5; TCRdb proposes TRBD1, but this gene call is untestable without DNA. The CDR3 spans 12 residues. Germline V gene sequence: CDR1 SEHNR, CDR2 FQNEAQ (reference sequence). CDR3 loop: CASGTGGETQYF.

The gene calls are TRBV15 and TRBJ2-7; the D call from TCRdb, TRBD2, cannot be confirmed without DNA. This CDR3 spans 13 amino acids. Per germline, CDR1 LNHNV and CDR2 YYDKDF (reference sequence). CDR3 loop: CATRGSGTYEQYF.

The chain has TRBV30 and TRBJ2-5; lacking DNA, the TRBD2 call made by TCRdb goes unchecked. Germline assignment: CDR1 GTSNPN and CDR2 SVGIG (reference sequence). The CDR3 has 13 residues. CDR3 sequence reads: CAVAQVDQETQYF.

The chain uses TRBV7-9 and TRBJ2-1; there is no DNA to check the TCRdb D call of TRBD1. This CDR3 comprises 16 residues. Germline-derived CDR1 and CDR2 are SEHNR and FQNEAQ (reference sequence). The CDR3 is CASSPRQGARYNEQFF.

The rearrangement uses TRBV5-1 and TRBJ2-1; TCRdb designates TRBD2, a call that cannot be tested without DNA. Germline V gene lookup returns CDR1 SGHRS and CDR2 YFSETQ. This CDR3 comprises 16 residues. CDR3 in amino acids: CASSSVASGVIDEQFF.

The rearrangement uses TRBV20-1 and TRBJ2-7. The germline V gene encodes CDR1 DFQATT and CDR2 SNEGSKA (reference sequence). The CDR3 spans 13 residues. The CDR3 sequence: CSATPGSSYEQYF.

The chain joins TRBV7-9 to TRBJ2-5; TCRdb's assignment of TRBD2 cannot be checked, as there is no DNA. CDR3 length: 17 residues. CDR1 is SEHNR and CDR2 is FQNEAQ in the germline V gene (reference sequence). CDR3 sequence: CASSLGSTRGGRETQYF.

Its frequency marks this clonotype as medium-sized (0.01 to 0.1%). This CDR3 reads CASSQDRGGAYEQYF. The gene calls are TRBV4-2 and TRBJ2-7; the D call from TCRdb, TRBD2, cannot be confirmed without DNA. Per germline, CDR1 LGHNA and CDR2 YNFKEQ. The CDR3 contains 15 residues.